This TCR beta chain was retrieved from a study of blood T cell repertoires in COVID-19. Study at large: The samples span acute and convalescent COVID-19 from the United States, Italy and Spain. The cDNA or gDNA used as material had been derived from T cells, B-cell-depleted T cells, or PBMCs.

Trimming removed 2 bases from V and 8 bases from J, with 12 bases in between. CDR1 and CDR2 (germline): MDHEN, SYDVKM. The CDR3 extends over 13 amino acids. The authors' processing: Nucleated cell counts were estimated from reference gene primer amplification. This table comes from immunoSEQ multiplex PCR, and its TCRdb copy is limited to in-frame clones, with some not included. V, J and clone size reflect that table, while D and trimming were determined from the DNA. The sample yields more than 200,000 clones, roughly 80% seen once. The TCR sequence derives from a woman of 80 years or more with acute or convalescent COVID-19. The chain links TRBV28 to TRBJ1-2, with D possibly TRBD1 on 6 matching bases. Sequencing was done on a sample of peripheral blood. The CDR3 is CASSLTGSSGYTF. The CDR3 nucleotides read TGTGCCAGCAGTTTAACAGGGAGTAGCGGCTACACCTTC.